Listed below are T cell receptor beta chains from one sample, sequenced in a study of blood T cells in healthy people across ages. TCRdb itself ran the 5' RACE reads through MiXCR, one entry per CDR3 protein. The sample carries around 870,000 distinct CDR3 sequences, under 30% recorded once. The sequenced sample was blood. These receptor sequences come from an elderly woman in good health. Each CDR3 is given with its conserved first and last residue. D genes are given only for firm matches. Not every row has a clone size; where given, it reads once, few, many or a size class.

j_call d_call v_call clone_size cdr3_aa cdr3_nt
TRBJ2-1 . TRBV2 . CASTQQDNEQFF TGTGCCAGCACCCAACAGGACAATGAGCAGTTCTTC
TRBJ2-5 . TRBV11-2 . CASSFPGGGGQETQYF TGTGCCAGCAGTTTCCCTGGGGGTGGTGGACAAGAGACCCAGTACTTC
TRBJ2-4 TRBD1 TRBV5-1 . CASSLIGQGLNEQYF TGCGCCAGCAGCTTGATCGGACAGGGTTTGAATGAGCAGTACTTC
TRBJ1-6 . TRBV30 many CAWSTQGNNSPLHF TGTGCCTGGAGTACACAGGGTAACAATTCACCCCTCCACTTT
TRBJ2-2 . TRBV19 . CASSIDFGSSNTGELFF TGTGCCAGTAGTATAGATTTCGGCAGTTCGAACACCGGGGAGCTGTTTTTT
TRBJ2-3 . TRBV15 many CATSRGINPDTQYF TGTGCCACCAGCAGAGGGATTAACCCAGATACGCAGTATTTT
TRBJ2-3 . TRBV15 . CATSRDHSGFIPDTQYF TGTGCCACCAGCAGAGACCACTCCGGGTTTATTCCAGATACGCAGTATTTT
TRBJ1-2 . TRBV20-1 many CSARGEGYTF TGCAGTGCTAGAGGGGAAGGCTACACCTTC
TRBJ2-5 TRBD2 TRBV7-2 many CASSSSGLAGGAETQYF TGTGCCAGCAGCTCATCGGGACTAGCGGGGGGGGCAGAGACCCAGTACTTC
TRBJ2-1 TRBD2 TRBV6-2/TRBV6-3 once CATGGSSYTEQFF TGTGCCACGGGAGGTAGCTCCTACACTGAGCAGTTCTTC
TRBJ2-1 . TRBV10-3 . CAISEPFGPNEQFF TGTGCCATCAGTGAGCCGTTCGGGCCCAATGAGCAGTTCTTC
TRBJ2-7 . TRBV12-3/TRBV12-4 . CASSFQGLYEQYF TGTGCCAGCAGTTTCCAGGGTTTGTACGAGCAGTACTTC
TRBJ1-5 . TRBV3-1 . CASSKGNGSNQPQHF TGTGCCAGCAGTAAAGGGAACGGAAGCAATCAGCCCCAGCATTTT
TRBJ2-1 . TRBV24-1 many CATSEGGGRSYNEQFF TGTGCCACCAGTGAAGGGGGGGGCCGCTCCTACAATGAGCAGTTCTTC
TRBJ2-7 . TRBV24-1 many CATSCHSTAFEQYF TGTGCCACCAGTTGCCACTCGACAGCCTTCGAGCAGTACTTC
TRBJ2-6 . TRBV4-1 many CASSQGSFSGANVLTF TGCGCCAGCAGCCAAGGAAGTTTCTCTGGGGCCAACGTCCTGACTTTC
TRBJ1-4 TRBD1 TRBV6-1 . CANPGQHNEKLFF TGTGCCAATCCGGGACAGCATAATGAAAAACTGTTTTTT
TRBJ2-3 . TRBV5-1 many CASSFRATADTQYF TGCGCCAGCAGCTTCAGGGCGACCGCAGATACGCAGTATTTT
TRBJ1-5 TRBD1 TRBV25-1 few CASSVPDRGPCSNQPQHF TGTGCCAGCAGTGTACCGGACAGGGGGCCGTGCAGCAATCAGCCCCAGCATTTT
TRBJ2-2 . TRBV11-2 . CASSFDGGAVNTGELFF TGTGCCAGCAGCTTCGACGGCGGGGCTGTAAACACCGGGGAGCTGTTTTTT
TRBJ1-2 TRBD1 TRBV12-3/TRBV12-4 many CASSTDRGYGYTF TGTGCCAGCAGTACGGACAGGGGCTATGGCTACACCTTC
TRBJ2-7 . TRBV4-2 . CASSQDNFEQYF TGTGCCAGCAGCCAAGATAATTTCGAGCAGTACTTC
TRBJ2-1 TRBD2 TRBV4-1 many CASSQGTSGVGTNEQFF TGCGCCAGCAGCCAGGGTACTAGCGGGGTTGGGACGAATGAGCAGTTCTTC
TRBJ2-5 . TRBV20-1 . CSAGGGGETQYF TGCAGTGCCGGAGGGGGCGGGGAGACCCAGTACTTC
TRBJ2-1 TRBD2 TRBV24-1 many CATSDFSSGGAYEQFF TGTGCCACCAGTGATTTTTCCAGCGGGGGGGCGTACGAGCAGTTCTTC
TRBJ2-3 TRBD1 TRBV20-1 many CSARGNRGRGDTQYF TGCAGTGCTAGAGGGAACAGGGGGCGAGGAGATACGCAGTATTTT
TRBJ2-7 TRBD1 TRBV27 many CATRDRLYEQYF TGTGCCACCCGGGACAGGCTGTACGAGCAGTACTTC
TRBJ2-7 TRBD1 TRBV5-1 many CASSGTERTYEQYF TGCGCCAGCAGCGGGACAGAACGGACCTACGAGCAGTACTTC
TRBJ1-2 . TRBV20-1 few CSAPRDGRSNYGYTF TGCAGTGCCCCGCGGGACGGACGGTCTAACTATGGCTACACCTTC
TRBJ2-5 TRBD2 TRBV7-2 many CASSLVFSGGLETQYF TGTGCCAGCAGCTTAGTGTTTAGCGGGGGTCTCGAGACCCAGTACTTC
TRBJ2-7 . TRBV7-2 . CASSQDLGSEQYF TGTGCCAGCAGCCAAGACTTAGGGTCCGAGCAGTACTTC
TRBJ1-2 . TRBV16 once CASSQSTDNYGYTF TGTGCCAGCAGCCAATCGACCGATAACTATGGCTACACCTTC
TRBJ2-3 . TRBV15 many CATSRATDTQYF TGTGCCACCAGCAGAGCAACAGATACGCAGTATTTT
TRBJ1-1 . TRBV10-3 many CAISERGNRDEAFF TGTGCCATCAGTGAGCGCGGCAACAGGGATGAAGCTTTCTTT
TRBJ2-1 . TRBV24-1 many CATSDLLAGGEQFF TGTGCCACCAGTGATTTGCTCGCCGGAGGTGAGCAGTTCTTC
TRBJ2-1 TRBD2 TRBV7-2 . CASSPLAGAQFF TGTGCCAGCAGCCCATTAGCGGGAGCGCAGTTCTTC
TRBJ2-3 . TRBV24-1 . CATSLGGGGGPDTQYF TGTGCCACCAGTCTTGGGGGAGGGGGGGGGCCAGATACGCAGTATTTT
TRBJ2-1 . TRBV7-2 many CASSLGLNEQFF TGTGCCAGCAGCTTAGGCCTTAATGAGCAGTTCTTC
TRBJ1-1 . TRBV7-2 few CASSLEAGWVTEAFF TGTGCCAGCAGCTTAGAGGCAGGGTGGGTCACTGAAGCTTTCTTT
TRBJ2-3 . TRBV7-3 . CASSFRASSTDTQYF TGTGCCAGCAGCTTCCGGGCCTCTAGCACAGATACGCAGTATTTT
TRBJ1-2 . TRBV21-1 many CASSIQGREDYGYTF TGTGCCAGCAGCATCCAGGGTAGAGAGGACTATGGCTACACCTTC
TRBJ1-1 . TRBV12-3/TRBV12-4 few CASNAAGGGQAFF TGTGCCAGCAACGCGGCGGGGGGCGGGCAAGCTTTCTTT
TRBJ2-7 . TRBV20-1 . CSARADLSYEQYF TGCAGTGCTAGAGCTGACCTCTCCTACGAGCAGTACTTC
TRBJ1-4 . TRBV19 many CASSSGVRAEKLFF TGTGCCAGTAGTTCCGGGGTTCGGGCTGAAAAACTGTTTTTT
TRBJ1-2 . TRBV20-1 . CSVVWQGGYGYTF TGCAGTGTGGTTTGGCAGGGCGGCTATGGCTACACCTTC
TRBJ2-5 TRBD2 TRBV12-3/TRBV12-4 many CASSIPTASGTREETQYF TGTGCCAGCAGTATCCCAACTGCCTCCGGGACTAGGGAAGAGACCCAGTACTTC